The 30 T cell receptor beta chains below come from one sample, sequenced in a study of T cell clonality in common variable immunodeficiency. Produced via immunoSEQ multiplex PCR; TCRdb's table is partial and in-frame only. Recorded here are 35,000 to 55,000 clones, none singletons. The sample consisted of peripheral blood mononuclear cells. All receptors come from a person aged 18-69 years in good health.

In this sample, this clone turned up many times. The covered CDR3 bases are TGTGCCAGTAGTTTAACACACTATAGCAATCAGCCC. Its translation is CASSLTHYSNQP. From start to end, the CDR3 is CASSLTHYSNQPQHF. This chain uses TRBV19 with TRBJ1-5; D is undetermined. Coverage ceases 3 residues before the CDR3 finishes, and the germline J gene fills in the end. V lost 5 bases, J lost 0 bases, and 11 bases lay in between. The CDR3 has 15 amino acids. The germline gives CDR1 LNHDA, CDR2 SQIVND (reference sequence).

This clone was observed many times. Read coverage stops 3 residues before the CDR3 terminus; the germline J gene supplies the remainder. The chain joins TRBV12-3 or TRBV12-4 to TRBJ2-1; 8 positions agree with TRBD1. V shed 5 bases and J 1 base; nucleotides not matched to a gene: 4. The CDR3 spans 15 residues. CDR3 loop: CASSTTGGSYNEQFF. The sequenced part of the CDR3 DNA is TGTGCCAGCAGTACTACAGGGGGATCCTACAATGAG.

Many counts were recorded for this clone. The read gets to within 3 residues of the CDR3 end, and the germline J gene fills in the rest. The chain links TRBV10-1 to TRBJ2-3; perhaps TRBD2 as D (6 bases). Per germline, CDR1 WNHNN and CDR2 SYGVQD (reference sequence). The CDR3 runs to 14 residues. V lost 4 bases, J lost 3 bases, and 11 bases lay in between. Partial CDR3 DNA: TGCGCCAGCAGTGCCGGGACTTCGACAGATACG. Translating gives CASSAGTSTDT. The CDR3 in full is CASSAGTSTDTQYF.

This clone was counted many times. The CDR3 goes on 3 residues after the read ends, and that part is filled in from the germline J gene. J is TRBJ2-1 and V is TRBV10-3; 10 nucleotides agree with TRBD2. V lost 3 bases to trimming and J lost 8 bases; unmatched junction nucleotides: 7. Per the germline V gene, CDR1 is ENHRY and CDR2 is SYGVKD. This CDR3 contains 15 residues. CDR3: CAISDPDSGRYEQFF. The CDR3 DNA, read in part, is TGTGCCATCAGTGATCCAGATAGCGGGAGGTATGAG.

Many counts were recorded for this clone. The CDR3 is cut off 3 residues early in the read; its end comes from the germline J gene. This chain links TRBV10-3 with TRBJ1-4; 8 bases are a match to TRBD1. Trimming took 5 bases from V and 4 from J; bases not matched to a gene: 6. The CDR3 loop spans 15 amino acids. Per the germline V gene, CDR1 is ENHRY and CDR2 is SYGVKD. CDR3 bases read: TGTGCCATCAGTCGAGGACAGGGAGATAATGAAAAA. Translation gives CAISRGQGDNEK. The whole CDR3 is CAISRGQGDNEKLFF.

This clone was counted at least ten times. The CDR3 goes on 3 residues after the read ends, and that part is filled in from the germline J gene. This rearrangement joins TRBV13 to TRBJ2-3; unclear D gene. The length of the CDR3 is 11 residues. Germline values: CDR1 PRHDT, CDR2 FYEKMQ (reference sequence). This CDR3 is CASSLLGTQYF. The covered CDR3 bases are TGTGCCAGCAGCTTACTCGGGACG.

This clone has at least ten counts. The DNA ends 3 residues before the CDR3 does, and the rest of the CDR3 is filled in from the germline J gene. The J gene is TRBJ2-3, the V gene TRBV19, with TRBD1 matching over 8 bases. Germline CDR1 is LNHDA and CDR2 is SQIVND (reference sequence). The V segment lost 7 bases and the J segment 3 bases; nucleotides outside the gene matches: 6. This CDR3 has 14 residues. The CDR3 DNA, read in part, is TGTGCCAGTAAAGTGACAGGGGTTACAGATACG. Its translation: CASKVTGVTDT. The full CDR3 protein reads CASKVTGVTDTQYF.

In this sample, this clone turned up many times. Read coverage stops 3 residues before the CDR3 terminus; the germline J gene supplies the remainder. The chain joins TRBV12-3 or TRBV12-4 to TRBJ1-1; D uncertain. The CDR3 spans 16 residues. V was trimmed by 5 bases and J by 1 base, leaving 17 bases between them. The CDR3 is CASSPMTHLGNTEAFF. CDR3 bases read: TGTGCCAGCAGTCCCATGACTCATCTGGGGAACACTGAA.

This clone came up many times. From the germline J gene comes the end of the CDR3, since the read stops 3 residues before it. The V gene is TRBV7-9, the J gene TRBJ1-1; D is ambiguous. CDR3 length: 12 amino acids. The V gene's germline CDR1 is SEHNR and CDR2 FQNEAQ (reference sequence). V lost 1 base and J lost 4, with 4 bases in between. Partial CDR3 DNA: TGTGCCAGCAGCTTAGATCGCACTGAA. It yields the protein CASSLDRTE. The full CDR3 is CASSLDRTEAFF. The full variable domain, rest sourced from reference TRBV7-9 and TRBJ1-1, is DTGVSQNPRHKITKRGQNVTFRCDPISEHNRLYWYRQTLGQGPEFLTYFQNEAQLEKSRLLSDRFSAERPKGSFSTLEIQRTEQGDSAMYLCASSLDRTEAFFGQGTRLTVV.

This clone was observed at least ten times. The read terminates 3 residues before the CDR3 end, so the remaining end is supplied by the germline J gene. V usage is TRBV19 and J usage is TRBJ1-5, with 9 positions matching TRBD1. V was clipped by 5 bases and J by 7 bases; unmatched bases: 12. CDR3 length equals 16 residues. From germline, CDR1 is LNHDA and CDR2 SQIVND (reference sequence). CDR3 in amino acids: CASSGPIGGTGQPQHF. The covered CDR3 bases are TGTGCCAGTAGTGGGCCCATTGGAGGGACAGGGCAGCCC.

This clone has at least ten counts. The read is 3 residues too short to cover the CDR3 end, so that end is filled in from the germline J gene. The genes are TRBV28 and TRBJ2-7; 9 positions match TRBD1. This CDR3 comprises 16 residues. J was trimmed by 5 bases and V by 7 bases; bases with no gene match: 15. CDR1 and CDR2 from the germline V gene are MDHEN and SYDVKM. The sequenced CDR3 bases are TGTGCCAGCATGGGACAGGGCCAGGGTGAGTCCCACGAG. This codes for CASMGQGQGESHE. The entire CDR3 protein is CASMGQGQGESHEQYF.

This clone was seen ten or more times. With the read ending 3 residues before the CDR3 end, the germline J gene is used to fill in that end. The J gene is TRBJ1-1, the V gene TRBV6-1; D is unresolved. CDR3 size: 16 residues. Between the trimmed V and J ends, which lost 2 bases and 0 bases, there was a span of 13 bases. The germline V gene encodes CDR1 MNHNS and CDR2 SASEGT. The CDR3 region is CASSEQAVQMNTEAFF. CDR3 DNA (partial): TGTGCCAGCAGTGAACAAGCGGTACAAATGAACACTGAA.

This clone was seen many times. The CDR3 here is CASSRSGGDQETQYF. The part of the CDR3 DNA that was read is TGCGCCAGCAGCCGTTCGGGGGGGGACCAAGAGACC. The J gene is TRBJ2-5, the V gene TRBV4-1, with 8 bases matching TRBD2. The read terminates 3 residues before the CDR3 end, so the remaining end is supplied by the germline J gene. This CDR3 comprises 15 residues. V was pared by 4 bases and J by 0 bases, with 4 bases of the junction left unmatched. The germline V gene has CDR1 MGHRA and CDR2 YSYEKL.

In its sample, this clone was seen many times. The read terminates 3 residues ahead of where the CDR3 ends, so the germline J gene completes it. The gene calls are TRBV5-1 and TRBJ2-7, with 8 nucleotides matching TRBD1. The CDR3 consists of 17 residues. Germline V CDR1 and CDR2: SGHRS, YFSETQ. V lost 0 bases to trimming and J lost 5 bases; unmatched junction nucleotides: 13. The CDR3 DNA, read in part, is TGCGCCAGCAGCTTGGGGGCGATGTGGGACAGGATCAACGAG. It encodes CASSLGAMWDRINE. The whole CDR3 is CASSLGAMWDRINEQYF.

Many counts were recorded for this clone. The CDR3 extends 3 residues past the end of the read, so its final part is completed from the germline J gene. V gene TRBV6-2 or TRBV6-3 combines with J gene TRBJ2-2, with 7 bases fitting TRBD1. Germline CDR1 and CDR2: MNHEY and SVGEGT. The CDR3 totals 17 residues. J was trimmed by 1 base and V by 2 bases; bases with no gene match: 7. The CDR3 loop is CASSYPQGTENTGELFF. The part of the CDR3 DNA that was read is TGTGCCAGCAGTTACCCGCAAGGGACAGAGAACACCGGGGAG.

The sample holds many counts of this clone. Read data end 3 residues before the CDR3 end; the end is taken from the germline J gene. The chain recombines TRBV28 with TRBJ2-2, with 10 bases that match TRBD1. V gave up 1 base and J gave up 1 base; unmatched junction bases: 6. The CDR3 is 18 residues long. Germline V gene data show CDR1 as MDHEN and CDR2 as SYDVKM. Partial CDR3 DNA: TGTGCCAGCAGTTTATTCTCGGGGACAGGGGTGAACACCGGGGAG. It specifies CASSLFSGTGVNTGE. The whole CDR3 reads CASSLFSGTGVNTGELFF.

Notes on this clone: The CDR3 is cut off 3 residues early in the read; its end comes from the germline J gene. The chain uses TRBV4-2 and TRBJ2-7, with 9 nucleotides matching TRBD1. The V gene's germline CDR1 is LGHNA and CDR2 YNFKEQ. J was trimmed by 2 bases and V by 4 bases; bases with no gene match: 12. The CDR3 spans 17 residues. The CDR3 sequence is CASSRSGQGFGAYEQYF. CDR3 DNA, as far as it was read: TGTGCCAGCAGCCGCTCGGGACAGGGTTTTGGGGCCTACGAG.

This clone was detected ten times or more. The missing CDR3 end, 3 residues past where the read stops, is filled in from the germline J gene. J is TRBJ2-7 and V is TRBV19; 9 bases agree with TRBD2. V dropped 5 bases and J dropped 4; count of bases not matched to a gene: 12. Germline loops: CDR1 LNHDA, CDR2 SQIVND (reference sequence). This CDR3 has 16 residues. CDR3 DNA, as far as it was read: TGTGCCAGTAGTCTGCAAGGACTAGCGAGTGAGTACGAG. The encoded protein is CASSLQGLASEYE. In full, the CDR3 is CASSLQGLASEYEQYF.

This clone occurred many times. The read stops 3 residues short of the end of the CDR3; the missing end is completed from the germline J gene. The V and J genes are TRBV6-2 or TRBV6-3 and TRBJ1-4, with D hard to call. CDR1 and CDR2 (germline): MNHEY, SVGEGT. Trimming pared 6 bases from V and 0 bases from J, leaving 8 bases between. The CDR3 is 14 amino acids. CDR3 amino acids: CASRLQTTNEKLFF. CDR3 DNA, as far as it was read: TGTGCCAGCAGGCTACAGACAACTAATGAAAAA.

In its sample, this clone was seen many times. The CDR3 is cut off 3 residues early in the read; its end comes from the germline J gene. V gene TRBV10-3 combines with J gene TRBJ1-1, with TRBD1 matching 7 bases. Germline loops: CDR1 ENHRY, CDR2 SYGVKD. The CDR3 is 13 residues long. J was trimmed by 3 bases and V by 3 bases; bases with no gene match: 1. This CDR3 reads CAISEQGYTEAFF. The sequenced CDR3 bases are TGTGCCATCAGTGAACAGGGGTACACTGAA.

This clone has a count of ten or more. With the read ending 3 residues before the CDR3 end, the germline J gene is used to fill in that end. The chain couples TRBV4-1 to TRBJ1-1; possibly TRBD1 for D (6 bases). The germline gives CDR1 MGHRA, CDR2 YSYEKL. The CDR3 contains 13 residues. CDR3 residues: CASSQDRQDKAFF. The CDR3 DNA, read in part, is TGCGCCAGCAGCCAAGACAGACAGGATAAG.

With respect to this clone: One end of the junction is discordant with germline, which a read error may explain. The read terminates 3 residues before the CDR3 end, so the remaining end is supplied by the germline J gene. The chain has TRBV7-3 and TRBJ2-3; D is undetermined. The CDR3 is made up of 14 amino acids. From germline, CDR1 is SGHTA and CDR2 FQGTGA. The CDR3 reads CASSLTSTTDAQYF. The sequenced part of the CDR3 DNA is TGTGCCAGCAGCTTAACAAGCACCACAGATGCG.

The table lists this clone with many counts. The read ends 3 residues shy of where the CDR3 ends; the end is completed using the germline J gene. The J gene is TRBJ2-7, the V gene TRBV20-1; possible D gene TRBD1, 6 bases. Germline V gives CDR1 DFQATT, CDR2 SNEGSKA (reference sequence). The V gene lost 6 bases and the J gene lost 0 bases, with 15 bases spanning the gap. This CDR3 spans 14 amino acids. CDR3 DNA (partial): TGCAGTGCGATAGGACAGACCCCCTCCTACGAG. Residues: CSAIGQTPSYE. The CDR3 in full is CSAIGQTPSYEQYF.

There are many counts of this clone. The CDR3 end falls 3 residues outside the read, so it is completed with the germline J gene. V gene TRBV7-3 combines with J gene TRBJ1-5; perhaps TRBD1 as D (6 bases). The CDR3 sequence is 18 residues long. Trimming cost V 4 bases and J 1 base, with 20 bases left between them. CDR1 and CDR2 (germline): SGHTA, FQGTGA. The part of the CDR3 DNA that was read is TGTGCCAGCAGCTCATACAGGGAAGGAGGAGAAAGCAATCAGCCC. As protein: CASSSYREGGESNQP. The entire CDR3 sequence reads CASSSYREGGESNQPQHF.

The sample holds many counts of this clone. CDR3 DNA, as far as it was read: TGTGCCATCAGAACTAGCGGGAAAACCGGGGAG. Its protein product is CAIRTSGKTGE. The whole CDR3 reads CAIRTSGKTGELFF. V gene TRBV10-3 combines with J gene TRBJ2-2; 10 bases are a match to TRBD2. The read gets to within 3 residues of the CDR3 end, and the germline J gene fills in the rest. CDR1 ENHRY and CDR2 SYGVKD come from the germline V gene. The CDR3 is 14 amino acids. V shed 6 bases and J 5 bases; nucleotides not matched to a gene: 3.

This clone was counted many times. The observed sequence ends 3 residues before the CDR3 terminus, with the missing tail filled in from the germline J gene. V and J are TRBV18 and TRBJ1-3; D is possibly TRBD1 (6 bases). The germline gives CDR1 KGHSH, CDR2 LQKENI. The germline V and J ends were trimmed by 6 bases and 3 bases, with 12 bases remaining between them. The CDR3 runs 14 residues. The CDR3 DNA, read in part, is TGTGCCAGCTCCCCCAGGGGTGTTGGAAACACC. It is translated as CASSPRGVGNT. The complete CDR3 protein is CASSPRGVGNTIYF.

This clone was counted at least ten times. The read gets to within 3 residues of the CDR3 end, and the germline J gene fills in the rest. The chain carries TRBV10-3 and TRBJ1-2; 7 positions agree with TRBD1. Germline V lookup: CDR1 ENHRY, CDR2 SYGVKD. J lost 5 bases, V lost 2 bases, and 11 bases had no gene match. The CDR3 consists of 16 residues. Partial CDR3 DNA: TGTGCCATCAGTGAGACCCGACAGGGTGACGTGTATGGC. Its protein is CAISETRQGDVYG. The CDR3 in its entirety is CAISETRQGDVYGYTF.

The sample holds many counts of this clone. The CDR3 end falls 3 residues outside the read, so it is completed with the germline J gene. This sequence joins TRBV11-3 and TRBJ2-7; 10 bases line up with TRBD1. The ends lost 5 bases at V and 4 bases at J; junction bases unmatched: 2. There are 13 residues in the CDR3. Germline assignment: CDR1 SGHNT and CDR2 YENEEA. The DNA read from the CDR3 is TGTGCCAGCAGCCTGGACAGGGGGTACGAG. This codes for CASSLDRGYE. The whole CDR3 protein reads CASSLDRGYEQYF.

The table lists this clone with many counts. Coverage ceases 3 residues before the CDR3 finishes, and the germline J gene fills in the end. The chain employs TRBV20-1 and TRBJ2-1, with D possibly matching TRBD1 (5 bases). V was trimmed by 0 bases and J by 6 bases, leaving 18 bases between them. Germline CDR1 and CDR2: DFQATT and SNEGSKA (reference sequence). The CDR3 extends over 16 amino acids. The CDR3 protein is CSARELGALLGNEQFF. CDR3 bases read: TGCAGTGCTAGAGAGCTAGGGGCCCTTCTGGGCAATGAG.

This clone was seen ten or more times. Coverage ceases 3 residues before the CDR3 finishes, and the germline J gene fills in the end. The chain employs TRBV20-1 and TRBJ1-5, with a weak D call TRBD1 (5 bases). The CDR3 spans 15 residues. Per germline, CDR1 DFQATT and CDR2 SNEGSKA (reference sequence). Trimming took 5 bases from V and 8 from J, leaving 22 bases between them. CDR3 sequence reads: CSAGRSGRAEEPQHF. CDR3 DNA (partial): TGCAGTGCTGGGAGATCGGGCAGGGCAGAAGAGCCC.